One sample yielded the 17 T cell receptor beta chains listed below, sequenced in a study of T cells in narcolepsy. Libraries were prepared by immunoSEQ multiplex PCR; TCRdb keeps only in-frame clonotypes and omits some of them. The data contain approximately 40,000 clones, around 88% of them singletons. The specimen was CD45RA- memory CD4+ T cells from PBMCs. The receptor source for this set is a human donor with narcolepsy.

The J gene is TRBJ2-3, the V gene TRBV6-5; weak D call: TRBD2 (6 bases). CDR3 length: 15 amino acids. Germline V gene data show CDR1 as MNHEY and CDR2 as SVGAGI. Trimming cost V 2 bases and J 2 bases, with 11 bases left between them. Here the CDR3 reads CASSYTRDFTDTQYF. CDR3 nucleotide sequence: TGTGCCAGCAGTTACACCCGGGACTTCACAGATACGCAGTATTTT.

The CDR3 coding sequence is TGTGCCAGCAGCCAAGAAAGGACAGCTGCGGGTGAAAAACTGTTTTTT. Amino acids: CASSQERTAAGEKLFF. This rearrangement joins TRBV14 to TRBJ1-4; D perhaps matches TRBD1 (6 bases). Trimming shortened V by 0 bases and J by 7 bases, and 15 bases separated the two germline ends. Germline CDR1 SGHDN, CDR2 FVKESK. This CDR3 spans 16 amino acids.

This chain joins TRBV5-1 and TRBJ2-1, with TRBD1 matching over 7 bases. V lost 7 bases to trimming and J lost 4 bases; unmatched junction nucleotides: 8. The CDR3 is 14 amino acids. Germline loops: CDR1 SGHRS, CDR2 YFSETQ. CDR3 sequence reads: CASAPSTGYNEQFF. The CDR3 bases are TGCGCCAGCGCCCCTTCGACAGGGTACAATGAGCAGTTCTTC.

This rearrangement joins TRBV11-2 to TRBJ2-7; no firm D call. This CDR3 has 16 residues. With 0 bases removed from V and 5 bases from J, the gap between germline ends came to 17 bases. Germline CDR1 reads SGHAT; CDR2 reads FQNNGV. CDR3 bases: TGTGCCAGCAGCTTAGATTCGGACCCTGCCCTCGACGAGCAGTACTTC. Residues: CASSLDSDPALDEQYF.

The V and J genes are TRBV30 and TRBJ2-5; unclear D gene. Trimming removed 1 base at V and 1 base at J, with 7 bases between. In germline, CDR1 is GTSNPN, CDR2 SVGIG (reference sequence). This CDR3 is built from 13 residues. CDR3 region: CAWSGSLQETQYF. The CDR3 DNA follows: TGTGCCTGGAGTGGGTCCCTCCAAGAGACCCAGTACTTC. The variable domain in full, with the rest retrieved from reference TRBV30 and TRBJ2-5, is SQTIHQWPATLVQPVGSPLSLECTVEGTSNPNLYWYRQAAGRGLQLLFYSVGIGQISSEVPQNLSASRPQDRQFILSSKKLLLSDSGFYLCAWSGSLQETQYFGPGTRLLVL.

J is TRBJ2-1 and V is TRBV7-3; 13 bases are shared with TRBD2. The CDR3 consists of 16 residues. Per the germline V gene, CDR1 is SGHTA and CDR2 is FQGTGA. After removal of 2 bases from V and 6 bases from J, the junction contained 4 bases not matched to a gene. The CDR3 nucleotides are TGTGCCAGCAGCTTACAGGGGACTAGCGGGACCAATGAGCAGTTCTTC. This codes for CASSLQGTSGTNEQFF. The whole variable domain, remainder taken from reference TRBV7-3 and TRBJ2-1, is GAGVSQTPSNKVTEKGKYVELRCDPISGHTALYWYRQSLGQGPEFLIYFQGTGAADDSGLPNDRFFAVRPEGSVSTLKIQRTERGDSAVYLCASSLQGTSGTNEQFFGPGTRLTVL.

The genes are TRBV7-8 and TRBJ2-5, with D unresolved. CDR3 length: 14 residues. Trimming shortened V by 5 bases and J by 5 bases, and 15 bases separated the two germline ends. Per germline, CDR1 SGHVS and CDR2 FQNEAQ. DNA for the CDR3: TGTGCCAGCAGCCCCGGGTCCCCGCCGGAGACCCAGTACTTC. It codes for CASSPGSPPETQYF.

V is TRBV2 and J is TRBJ2-5, with TRBD1 identical over 8 bases. In germline, CDR1 is SNHLY, CDR2 FYNNEI. The ends lost 3 bases at V and 5 bases at J; junction bases unmatched: 11. The CDR3 covers 16 residues. The DNA of the CDR3 is TGTGCCAGCAGTGAGCAGGGGGCCCCCTTAATGGAGACCCAGTACTTC. The encoded protein is CASSEQGAPLMETQYF.

The V and J genes are TRBV4-2 and TRBJ2-7; 9 bases fit TRBD1. V shed 0 bases and J 3 bases; nucleotides not matched to a gene: 6. Germline-derived CDR1 and CDR2 are LGHNA and YNFKEQ. The CDR3 contains 16 residues. CDR3 nucleotide sequence: TGTGCCAGCAGCCAAGATGACAGGGGGGGGTTCTACGAGCAGTACTTC. Amino acids: CASSQDDRGGFYEQYF.

In DNA, the CDR3 is TGTGCCATCAGTGAGCTACTAGCGGGAGGAGAGACCCAGTACTTC. Residues: CAISELLAGGETQYF. The chain has TRBV10-3 and TRBJ2-5; 12 bases are a match to TRBD2. The V gene end was trimmed by 2 bases and the J gene end by 4 bases; junction bases not matched to a gene: 2. Germline lookup yields CDR1 ENHRY and CDR2 SYGVKD. The CDR3 runs 15 residues.

This clone was seen more than once but under ten times. This chain joins TRBV19 and TRBJ2-7; 9 bases are a match to TRBD2. The CDR3 is 14 residues long. The junction had 2 bases not matched to a gene; V was cut back by 1 base and J by 4 bases. Germline V lookup: CDR1 LNHDA, CDR2 SQIVND (reference sequence). The DNA for the CDR3 is TGTGCCAGTAGTATAGCCGCGGGGGGGTACGAGCAGTACTTC. Translation gives CASSIAAGGYEQYF.

Here the CDR3 DNA reads TGTGCCAGCAGTCACAGGGGTTCTATGGGCAATGAGCAGTTCTTC. Its protein product is CASSHRGSMGNEQFF. The chain joins TRBV7-2 to TRBJ2-1; TRBD1 matches at 7 bases. Losses at the gene ends were 6 bases for V and 6 bases for J; bases not matched to a gene: 11. In germline, CDR1 is SGHTA, CDR2 FQGNSA. This CDR3 spans 15 amino acids.

V and J are TRBV30 and TRBJ1-2, with D unresolved. Germline CDR1 and CDR2: GTSNPN and SVGIG (reference sequence). The V gene lost 0 bases and the J gene lost 1 base, with 9 bases spanning the gap. The CDR3 is 14 amino acids. In nucleotides, the CDR3 is TGTGCCTGGAGTGTACCCAGCCTTAACTATGGCTACACCTTC. This translates into CAWSVPSLNYGYTF.

The rearrangement uses TRBV9 and TRBJ1-2; 7 bases align to TRBD1. Germline V gene lookup returns CDR1 SGDLS and CDR2 YYNGEE. The CDR3 extends over 15 amino acids. Unmatched junction bases numbered 8, after V lost 3 bases and J lost 3 bases. The CDR3 nucleotides are TGTGCCAGCAGCGGAGGGACAGTTCATGACTATGGCTACACCTTC. Its protein is CASSGGTVHDYGYTF. Looking up the rest from reference TRBV9 and TRBJ1-2 gives the full variable domain: DSGVTQTPKHLITATGQRVTLRCSPRSGDLSVYWYQQSLDQGLQFLIQYYNGEERAKGNILERFSAQQFPDLHSELNLSSLELGDSALYFCASSGGTVHDYGYTFGSGTRLTVV.

This clone has only one observation. In DNA form, the CDR3 reads TGTGCCAGCAGTTTAGCAGGGAGCGGGATGCCGGGGTTCTTC. It specifies CASSLAGSGMPGFF. V is TRBV27 and J is TRBJ2-1; 7 nucleotides line up with TRBD2. The CDR3 spans 14 residues. J gave up 15 bases and V 2 bases, and 13 bases lay outside the gene matches. In germline, CDR1 is MNHEY, CDR2 SMNVEV (reference sequence).

V usage is TRBV7-3 and J usage is TRBJ1-4; no definite D call. V lost 3 bases to trimming and J lost 10 bases, with 15 bases between them. The CDR3 contains 14 residues. The V gene's germline CDR1 is SGHTA and CDR2 FQGTGA. The CDR3 here is CASSLDRAGRKLFF. CDR3 coding DNA: TGTGCCAGCAGCTTGGACCGCGCGGGGAGAAAACTGTTTTTT.

The genes are TRBV5-1 and TRBJ2-5; 9 bases fit TRBD1. The CDR3 runs to 14 residues. In germline, CDR1 is SGHRS, CDR2 YFSETQ. J was trimmed by 2 bases and V by 4 bases; bases with no gene match: 3. CDR3 residues: CASSLGTGQETQYF. The CDR3 DNA reads as TGCGCCAGCAGCCTTGGGACAGGGCAAGAGACCCAGTACTTC.